One sample yielded the 6 T cell receptor beta chains listed below, sequenced in a study of identical twins. A single record per CDR3 protein comes from TCRdb applying MiXCR to the 5' RACE reads. The sample contains around 690,000 distinct CDR3 sequences, around 20% of which appear only once. These sequences were also reported in another study, on T cells expressing NK-cell markers.

Sample: PBMCs. These receptors came from a woman in her late teens or twenties in good health.

This clonotype has more than one count but fewer than ten. This chain joins TRBV5-5 and TRBJ2-1; 10 bases are shared with TRBD2. The CDR3 length is 15 residues. From germline, CDR1 is SGHKS and CDR2 YYEKEE (reference sequence). V was clipped by 4 bases and J by 7 bases; unmatched bases: 8. The CDR3 spells CASSLALAGRNEQFF. DNA for the CDR3: TGTGCCAGCAGCCTAGCACTAGCGGGAAGAAATGAGCAGTTCTTC.

Ten or more counts support this clonotype. The chain has TRBV9 and TRBJ2-2, with D perhaps matching TRBD2 (6 bases). The CDR3 extends over 13 amino acids. Trimming left V 3 bases short and J 12 bases short, with 15 bases between. Germline V gene lookup returns CDR1 SGDLS and CDR2 YYNGEE. In nucleotides, the CDR3 is TGTGCCAGCAGCGAGACGGAGGGACGGAAGCTGTTTTTT. This gives the protein CASSETEGRKLFF.

The chain combines TRBV20-1 with TRBJ2-7; TRBD1 matches at 7 bases. In germline, CDR1 is DFQATT, CDR2 SNEGSKA (reference sequence). There are 15 residues in the CDR3. Unmatched junction bases numbered 9, after V lost 2 bases and J lost 2 bases. As DNA, the CDR3 is TGCAGTGCTAGAAACAGGGGTTCGGATGCCTACGAGCAGTACTTC. It codes for CSARNRGSDAYEQYF.

The V gene is TRBV10-2, the J gene TRBJ2-3; TRBD1 might be the D (6 bases). The V and J ends lost 6 bases and 1 base respectively, with 14 bases between them. CDR1 WSHSY and CDR2 SAAADI come from the germline V gene. The CDR3 is 15 residues long. The CDR3 DNA reads TGCGCCAGCAGCTGGACAGCCCCCCGCACAGATACGCAGTATTTT. Protein sequence: CASSWTAPRTDTQYF.

The V call is TRBV10-3, the J call TRBJ1-2; 7 bases align to TRBD1. Germline V gene sequence: CDR1 ENHRY, CDR2 SYGVKD. Unmatched junction bases numbered 6, after V lost 5 bases and J lost 3 bases. The CDR3 spans 14 residues. CDR3 amino acids: CAISWTGGDYGYTF. The CDR3 nucleotides are TGTGCCATCAGTTGGACAGGTGGGGACTATGGCTACACCTTC.

At least ten counts were recorded for this clonotype. V usage is TRBV20-1 and J usage is TRBJ1-1; 7 positions agree with TRBD1. Germline V gene lookup returns CDR1 DFQATT and CDR2 SNEGSKA (reference sequence). The trim removed 1 base at V and 0 bases at J, leaving 11 bases unmatched. The CDR3 is 17 residues long. The CDR3 region is CSARAPLTGPMNTEAFF. The CDR3 DNA reads as TGCAGTGCTAGAGCCCCTTTGACAGGGCCCATGAACACTGAAGCTTTCTTT.